A selection of T cell receptor beta chains follows, all from one sample in a study of shared clonotypes between healthy human individuals. The assay was immunoSEQ multiplex PCR, and TCRdb's table has in-frame clones only and misses some. The data hold about 2 million clones, with just under 95% observed a single time. The specimen sequenced was naive CD8+ T cells sorted from blood. The receptors derive from a young man in good health. CDR3s include the opening cysteine and the closing phenylalanine or tryptophan. A D gene is named only where the DNA matches it firmly. Only some rows state a clone size, as once, few, many or a class for expanded clones.

length: 16
size: .
V: TRBV7-9
J: TRBJ1-5
D: .
DNA: TGTGCCAGCAGCTTAATGGGGTTAGGAGCCAATCAGCCCCAGCATTTT
CDR3: CASSLMGLGANQPQHF

length: 13
size: .
V: TRBV7-9
J: TRBJ1-4
D: .
DNA: TGTGCCAGCAGCTTCCAGGGTCAAGAAAAACTGTTTTTT
CDR3: CASSFQGQEKLFF

length: 12
size: .
V: TRBV9
J: TRBJ1-2
D: .
DNA: TGTGCCAGCAGCGCTAACATGGCCGGCTACACCTTC
CDR3: CASSANMAGYTF

length: 14
size: .
V: TRBV2
J: TRBJ2-7
D: .
DNA: TGTGCCAGCAGTGGCTACAGGGCCCCCTACGAGCAGTACTTC
CDR3: CASSGYRAPYEQYF

length: 19
size: .
V: TRBV27
J: TRBJ2-1
D: TRBD2
DNA: TGTGCCAGCAGTTTAGGTGGGGCTAGCGGGTCTGCCGTTGTCAATGAGCAGTTCTTC
CDR3: CASSLGGASGSAVVNEQFF

length: 16
size: .
V: TRBV6-5
J: TRBJ2-7
D: .
DNA: TGTGCCAGCAGTTACTCGAATCTTGGGGCAGGATTCGAGCAGTACTTC
CDR3: CASSYSNLGAGFEQYF

length: 13
size: .
V: TRBV7-9
J: TRBJ2-7
D: .
DNA: TGTGCCAGCAGCTTAACCGACGGCTACGAGCAGTACTTC
CDR3: CASSLTDGYEQYF

length: 15
size: .
V: TRBV13
J: TRBJ1-2
D: .
DNA: TGTGCCAGCAGCCCCCCAGGTGGGGGACTCTATGGCTACACCTTC
CDR3: CASSPPGGGLYGYTF

length: 16
size: .
V: TRBV7-9
J: TRBJ2-2
D: .
DNA: TGTGCCAGCAGCTCCCCGAGGGCGGCGAACACCGGGGAGCTGTTTTTT
CDR3: CASSSPRAANTGELFF

length: 15
size: .
V: TRBV7-9
J: TRBJ1-6
D: TRBD1
DNA: TGTGCCAGCAGCGATCCGGGACAGGGGTTAGCACCCCTCCACTTT
CDR3: CASSDPGQGLAPLHF

length: 12
size: few
V: TRBV7-9
J: TRBJ1-5
D: .
DNA: TGTGCCAGCAGCTTAGAGGGTCAGCCCCAGCATTTT
CDR3: CASSLEGQPQHF

length: 15
size: .
V: TRBV7-9
J: TRBJ2-7
D: .
DNA: TGTGCCAGCAGCTTAGCAGTGACACCCGACTACGAGCAGTACTTC
CDR3: CASSLAVTPDYEQYF

length: 14
size: .
V: TRBV15
J: TRBJ1-1
D: .
DNA: TGTGCCACCAGCAGAGGGGGCGAGAACACTGAAGCTTTCTTT
CDR3: CATSRGGENTEAFF

length: 15
size: .
V: TRBV4-1
J: TRBJ1-2
D: .
DNA: TGCGCCAGCAGCCAAGATGGGGGGGGAAACTATGGCTACACCTTC
CDR3: CASSQDGGGNYGYTF

length: 13
size: .
V: TRBV11-2
J: TRBJ2-7
D: .
DNA: TGTGCCAGCAGCTTATTGGACAGTTACGAGCAGTACTTC
CDR3: CASSLLDSYEQYF

length: 13
size: few
V: TRBV4-3
J: TRBJ2-7
D: .
DNA: TGCGCCAGCAGCCTCAACGGGGGCTACGAGCAGTACTTC
CDR3: CASSLNGGYEQYF

length: 14
size: .
V: TRBV4-1
J: TRBJ2-7
D: TRBD1
DNA: TGCGCCAGCAGCCTCGGACAGGGTGTAGGGGAGCAGTACTTC
CDR3: CASSLGQGVGEQYF

length: 16
size: .
V: TRBV29-1
J: TRBJ2-7
D: TRBD2
DNA: TGCAGCGTTGAACCGGGACTAGCGGGAGGGCCCTACGAGCAGTACTTC
CDR3: CSVEPGLAGGPYEQYF

length: 16
size: .
V: TRBV19
J: TRBJ1-1
D: .
DNA: TGTGCCAGCCCCCCCGACGGAACAGGGACGAACACTGAAGCTTTCTTT
CDR3: CASPPDGTGTNTEAFF

length: 15
size: .
V: TRBV10-1
J: TRBJ2-2
D: TRBD2
DNA: TGCGCCAGCAGTGCCGGGACTACCAACACCGGGGAGCTGTTTTTT
CDR3: CASSAGTTNTGELFF

length: 13
size: .
V: TRBV6-5
J: TRBJ2-5
D: .
DNA: TGTGCCAGCACCCTACAGGGAGGGCAGACCCAGTACTTC
CDR3: CASTLQGGQTQYF

length: 13
size: .
V: TRBV6-6
J: TRBJ1-1
D: .
DNA: TGTGCCAGCGGCATCGGGGCGAACACTGAAGCTTTCTTT
CDR3: CASGIGANTEAFF

length: 11
size: .
V: TRBV30
J: TRBJ2-7
D: .
DNA: TGTGCCTGGAGTGTTGCAGTCGAGCAGTACTTC
CDR3: CAWSVAVEQYF

length: 18
size: .
V: TRBV15
J: TRBJ2-7
D: .
DNA: TGTGCCACCAGCAGACCGGGACCTTCGACCGCCCTTACCTACGAGCAGTACTTC
CDR3: CATSRPGPSTALTYEQYF

length: 16
size: .
V: TRBV7-3
J: TRBJ2-7
D: .
DNA: TGTGCCAGCAGCTTAGGACACAACCTGGGGCAACACGAGCAGTACTTC
CDR3: CASSLGHNLGQHEQYF

length: 14
size: once
V: TRBV27
J: TRBJ1-2
D: .
DNA: TGTGCCAGCAGCCAAATGGCGGTCAACTATGGCTACACCTTC
CDR3: CASSQMAVNYGYTF

length: 15
size: .
V: TRBV9
J: TRBJ1-2
D: TRBD1
DNA: TGTGCCAGCAGCGTAGCCGGGACAGGGTCCTATGGCTACACCTTC
CDR3: CASSVAGTGSYGYTF